These 12 T cell receptor beta chains share one sample of origin, sequenced in a study of T cells in Graves' hyperthyroidism and ophthalmopathy. Amplified TCR beta CDR3 regions came from RNA transcripts. Researchers ran a first-round RT-PCR on the TCR CDR3 using the HTBI primer set. Using its own MiXCR run on the multiplex PCR reads, TCRdb lists one record per CDR3 protein. This sample carries roughly 530,000 distinct CDR3 sequences, 15% to 20% of them seen once, and the ten largest clones take approximately 15%. Input material: blood. These receptors all come from a woman aged 18-30 years with Graves' ophthalmopathy.

This CDR3 reads CASSDGENLQQYF. The CDR3, as DNA: TGTGCCAGCAGTGACGGGGAGAACCTCCAGCAGTATTTT. This chain links TRBV6-1 with TRBJ2-3, with D possibly TRBD2 on 5 matching bases. V was clipped by 3 bases and J by 11 bases, with 15 bases between them. This CDR3 has 13 residues. CDR1 and CDR2 from the germline V gene are MNHNS and SASEGT.

This clonotype was seen a handful of times. The rearrangement links TRBV20-1 to TRBJ2-2, with 11 nucleotides matching TRBD2. The germline V gene has CDR1 DFQATT and CDR2 SNEGSKA (reference sequence). V dropped 1 base and J dropped 5; count of bases not matched to a gene: 3. The CDR3 length is 15 residues. As DNA, the CDR3 is TGCAGTGCTAGAGGTCCTAGCGGGAGGACCGGGGAGCTGTTTTTT. Protein: CSARGPSGRTGELFF.

This clonotype was counted many times. The CDR3 nucleotides are TGTGCCAGCTCACCAGGAGGGGGCCTAATCGGCTACACCTTC. Protein product: CASSPGGGLIGYTF. The rearrangement links TRBV18 to TRBJ1-2; 7 bases map to TRBD1. CDR1 and CDR2 from the germline V gene are KGHSH and LQKENI. The CDR3 is 14 amino acids. V gave up 2 bases and J gave up 8 bases; unmatched junction bases: 8. The entire variable domain, with the rest obtained from reference TRBV18 and TRBJ1-2, is as follows: NAGVMQNPRHLVRRRGQEARLRCSPMKGHSHVYWYRQLPEEGLKFMVYLQKENIIDESGMPKERFSAEFPKEGPSILRIQQVVRGDSAAYFCASSPGGGLIGYTFGSGTRLTVV.

A remark on this clonotype: This clone may be a read error of a much larger clone one base away. J is TRBJ2-7 and V is TRBV28, with D hard to call. The germline V and J ends were trimmed by 7 bases and 5 bases, with 21 bases remaining between them. The germline gives CDR1 MDHEN, CDR2 SYDVKM. This CDR3 comprises 15 residues. CDR3 DNA: TGTGCCAGCACCAAAAGAAGGATCTTGGCTGACGAGCAGTACTTC. This encodes CASTKRRILADEQYF.

Regarding this clonotype: The junction does not match germline at one end; this may be a read error. The chain uses TRBV9 and TRBJ2-1; possibly TRBD2 for D (6 bases). Germline CDR1 is SGDLS and CDR2 is YYNGEE. CDR3 length equals 15 residues. Here the CDR3 DNA reads TGTGTCAGCAGCCGGGGTGGGGACTGGAACAATGAGCAGTTCTTC. The encoded protein is CVSSRGGDWNNEQFF.

There are a few counts of this clonotype. DNA for the CDR3: TGTGCCAGCAGCGTGAGGACAGGGGCGAACACCGGGGAGCTGTTTTTT. It is translated as CASSVRTGANTGELFF. The chain has TRBV9 and TRBJ2-2, with 9 bases lining up with TRBD1. Per germline, CDR1 SGDLS and CDR2 YYNGEE. This CDR3 region has 16 residues. V lost 2 bases and J lost 0; bases outside the gene matches: 2.

This clonotype was seen many times. The CDR3 DNA sequence: TGTGCCTGGAGTACAGGGGGCTCTGAAGCTTTCTTT. Translation: CAWSTGGSEAFF. V usage is TRBV30 and J usage is TRBJ1-1, with 9 bases that match TRBD1. The trim removed 2 bases at V and 6 bases at J, leaving 1 base unmatched. The CDR3 length is 12 residues. Germline CDR1 and CDR2: GTSNPN and SVGIG (reference sequence).

In regard to this clonotype: Since a much larger clone is just one base distant, this may be a read error. The CDR3 region is CASKGQPTNTEAFF. For the CDR3, the DNA is TGTGCCAGCAAGGGACAGCCGACGAACACTGAAGCTTTCTTT. This chain connects TRBV2 to TRBJ1-1; 7 nucleotides match TRBD1. In germline, CDR1 is SNHLY, CDR2 FYNNEI. Trimming took 7 bases from V and 1 from J; bases not matched to a gene: 6. The length of the CDR3 is 14 residues.

In this sample, this clonotype turned up many times. The rearrangement uses TRBV2 and TRBJ2-7; the match to TRBD1 covers 10 bases. V lost 3 bases and J lost 5; bases outside the gene matches: 7. CDR3 length: 15 residues. Germline V gene sequence: CDR1 SNHLY, CDR2 FYNNEI. CDR3 sequence: CASSDVGQGRDEQYF. Here the CDR3 DNA reads TGTGCCAGCAGTGACGTGGGACAGGGGAGGGACGAGCAGTACTTC.

This clonotype was counted ten times or more. The chain employs TRBV20-1 and TRBJ2-7, with a tentative D call TRBD2 (6 bases). CDR1 and CDR2 from the germline V gene are DFQATT and SNEGSKA (reference sequence). Trimming shortened V by 8 bases and J by 6 bases, and 14 bases separated the two germline ends. This CDR3 spans 11 amino acids. The CDR3 coding sequence is TGCAGTCAGGGACTTGCGCTCGAGCAGTACTTC. As protein: CSQGLALEQYF.

This chain uses TRBV6-1 with TRBJ2-5; D might be TRBD1 (5 bases). The CDR3 loop spans 14 amino acids. The V and J ends lost 6 bases and 3 bases respectively, with 14 bases between them. The germline gives CDR1 MNHNS, CDR2 SASEGT. In DNA form, the CDR3 reads TGTGCCAGCAGCATTCAGGGTCGGGAAGAGACCCAGTACTTC. Protein sequence: CASSIQGREETQYF.

This clonotype was seen a few times. This rearrangement joins TRBV5-1 to TRBJ1-2; the match to TRBD1 covers 8 bases. The CDR3 contains 16 residues. The V and J ends lost 0 bases and 5 bases, in that order; junction bases with no gene match: 9. CDR1 SGHRS and CDR2 YFSETQ come from the germline V gene. The CDR3 sequence is CASSLAPGGLLYGYTF. Here the CDR3 DNA reads TGCGCCAGCAGCTTGGCCCCAGGGGGCCTACTTTATGGCTACACCTTC. Supplemented by reference TRBV5-1 and TRBJ1-2, the full variable domain reads KAGVTQTPRYLIKTRGQQVTLSCSPISGHRSVSWYQQTPGQGLQFLFEYFSETQRNKGNFPGRFSGRQFSNSRSEMNVSTLELGDSALYLCASSLAPGGLLYGYTFGSGTRLTVV.